The next 32 T cell receptor beta chains were all read from a single sample in a study of cytotoxic CD8 clonotypes in ibrutinib-treated CLL. Produced via immunoSEQ multiplex PCR; TCRdb's table is partial and in-frame only. Of about 300,000 clones in the sample, roughly 76% are singletons; the top ten hold around 5.3%. The starting material was PBMCs, obtained at disease progression, from a patient treated with ibrutinib. The origin of the receptors is a human donor with chronic lymphocytic leukemia.

The rearrangement uses TRBV19 and TRBJ2-4; D may match TRBD1 or TRBD2 (6 bases each). There are 18 residues in the CDR3. CDR1 LNHDA and CDR2 SQIVND come from the germline V gene (reference sequence). Trimming shortened V by 5 bases and J by 0 bases, and 20 bases separated the two germline ends. The CDR3 sequence is CASSSGAPKGLAKNIQYF. The CDR3 nucleotides are TGTGCCAGTAGTTCAGGGGCCCCCAAGGGACTAGCCAAAAACATTCAGTACTTC.

This chain connects TRBV6-6 to TRBJ2-7; no clear D gene. V was clipped by 0 bases and J by 3 bases, with 12 bases between them. Germline CDR1 is MNHNY and CDR2 is SVGAGI (reference sequence). CDR3 length: 15 amino acids. In DNA, the CDR3 is TGTGCCAGCAGTTACTCATCCAGTCCCTACTACGAGCAGTACTTC. Protein: CASSYSSSPYYEQYF.

This clone was seen more than once but under ten times. This rearrangement joins TRBV5-1 to TRBJ2-7, with TRBD2 as a possible D gene (5 bases). The germline V gene encodes CDR1 SGHRS and CDR2 YFSETQ. Deletions cut 4 bases from V and 5 bases from J, with 10 bases between. The CDR3 loop spans 12 amino acids. CDR3 sequence (DNA): TGCGCCAGCAGCGCCGGGGTGGACGAGCAGTACTTC. Its protein is CASSAGVDEQYF.

The J gene is TRBJ2-1, the V gene TRBV7-2; D may be TRBD2 (6 bases). The CDR3 has 12 amino acids. Germline-derived CDR1 and CDR2 are SGHTA and FQGNSA. The V and J ends lost 1 base and 15 bases respectively, with 13 bases between them. In DNA, the CDR3 is TGTGCCAGCAGCTTAGAACGGGGGATTAGGTTCTTC. Protein product: CASSLERGIRFF. Full variable domain (missing parts from reference TRBV7-2 and TRBJ2-1): GAGVSQSPSNKVTEKGKDVELRCDPISGHTALYWYRQSLGQGLEFLIYFQGNSAPDKSGLPSDRFSAERTGGSVSTLTIQRTQQEDSAVYLCASSLERGIRFFGPGTRLTVL.

The chain has TRBV9 and TRBJ2-7, with D perhaps matching TRBD2 (6 bases). The CDR3 runs 14 residues. Per germline, CDR1 SGDLS and CDR2 YYNGEE. V gave up 4 bases and J gave up 9 bases, with 20 bases separating them. This CDR3 reads CASSYKPREGGQYF. The CDR3 DNA sequence: TGTGCCAGCAGCTACAAACCAAGAGAGGGAGGGCAGTACTTC.

This chain joins TRBV6-5 and TRBJ2-7, with D possibly being TRBD1 or TRBD2 (7 bases each). V gave up 4 bases and J gave up 4 bases, with 17 bases separating them. The CDR3 has 15 amino acids. Germline V gene sequence: CDR1 MNHEY, CDR2 SVGAGI. The CDR3 region is CASSSIAGGAYEQYF. CDR3 coding DNA: TGTGCCAGCAGTTCTATTGCAGGGGGGGCTTACGAGCAGTACTTC.

The chain joins TRBV13 to TRBJ2-7; D unclear. Germline assignment: CDR1 PRHDT and CDR2 FYEKMQ (reference sequence). The CDR3 length is 13 residues. V shed 0 bases and J shed 7 bases, with 10 bases lying between them. The CDR3 here is CASSLGTLGEQYF. The CDR3 DNA sequence: TGTGCCAGCAGCTTAGGGACCCTTGGGGAGCAGTACTTC.

This chain connects TRBV2 to TRBJ1-2, with D unclear. V dropped 2 bases and J dropped 1 base, with 2 bases sitting between them. CDR1 and CDR2 (germline): SNHLY, FYNNEI. The CDR3 contains 12 residues. CDR3 sequence (DNA): TGTGCCAGCAGTGAATTTAACTATGGCTACACCTTC. It yields the protein CASSEFNYGYTF.

This clone was seen a single time. The rearrangement joins TRBV11-1 to TRBJ2-6; 8 positions agree with TRBD1. The V gene's germline CDR1 is SGHAT and CDR2 FQDESV (reference sequence). V lost 7 bases, J lost 2 bases, and 7 bases stayed unmatched. The CDR3 runs 16 residues. The CDR3 nucleotides read TGTGCCAGCACTGGGACAGGCTGGGCTGGGGCCAACGTCCTGACTTTC. Amino acids: CASTGTGWAGANVLTF.

CDR3 loop: CASSLRGTGRTYEQYF. The CDR3 bases are TGTGCCAGCAGCTTAAGGGGGACAGGGCGAACCTACGAGCAGTACTTC. This chain links TRBV13 with TRBJ2-7; 9 positions match TRBD1. CDR3 size: 16 residues. Germline V CDR1 and CDR2: PRHDT, FYEKMQ (reference sequence). V was clipped by 2 bases and J by 2 bases; unmatched bases: 7. Complete variable domain (other parts from reference TRBV13 and TRBJ2-7): AAGVIQSPRHLIKEKRETATLKCYPIPRHDTVYWYQQGPGQDPQFLISFYEKMQSDKGSIPDRFSAQQFSDYHSELNMSSLELGDSALYFCASSLRGTGRTYEQYFGPGTRLTVT.

Here the CDR3 DNA reads TGTGCCAGCAGTTACTCCGCAGGGGCTGGAAACATTCAGTACTTC. Translated: CASSYSAGAGNIQYF. V gene TRBV6-6 combines with J gene TRBJ2-4; D is possibly TRBD1 (6 bases). The germline V gene has CDR1 MNHNY and CDR2 SVGAGI (reference sequence). V gave up 0 bases and J gave up 6 bases, with 12 bases separating them. The CDR3 is 15 residues long.

The rearrangement joins TRBV11-2 to TRBJ2-1; 10 nucleotides match TRBD2. The trim removed 2 bases at V and 0 bases at J, leaving 7 bases unmatched. The CDR3 length is 18 residues. The germline gives CDR1 SGHAT, CDR2 FQNNGV. CDR3 coding DNA: TGTGCCAGCAGCTTATACCTAGCGGGAGTACACTCCTACAATGAGCAGTTCTTC. This translates into CASSLYLAGVHSYNEQFF. The variable domain in full, with the rest retrieved from reference TRBV11-2 and TRBJ2-1, is EAGVAQSPRYKIIEKRQSVAFWCNPISGHATLYWYQQILGQGPKLLIQFQNNGVVDDSQLPKDRFSAERLKGVDSTLKIQPAKLEDSAVYLCASSLYLAGVHSYNEQFFGPGTRLTVL.

This clone was observed a few times. The V and J genes are TRBV25-1 and TRBJ2-7, with D unresolved. The germline gives CDR1 MGHDK, CDR2 SYGVNS. There are 13 residues in the CDR3. Trimming stripped 3 bases from V and 1 base from J, with 7 bases between. Here the CDR3 reads CASSDRVSYEQYF. The CDR3 DNA sequence: TGTGCCAGCAGTGATAGAGTATCCTACGAGCAGTACTTC.

CDR3 residues: CASSLGQGGEQYF. CDR3 sequence (DNA): TGTGCCAGCAGCTTAGGCCAGGGGGGCGAGCAGTACTTC. The chain is built from TRBV13 and TRBJ2-7, with a weak D call TRBD1 (7 bases). The germline V gene encodes CDR1 PRHDT and CDR2 FYEKMQ (reference sequence). This CDR3 is built from 13 residues. V shed 0 bases and J shed 6 bases, with 9 bases lying between them.

This clone was detected only once. This chain connects TRBV5-6 to TRBJ1-4; D perhaps matches TRBD1 (6 bases). Germline CDR1 reads SGHDT; CDR2 reads YYEEEE. The CDR3 sequence is 15 residues long. V was shortened by 2 bases and J by 7 bases, with 15 bases between the two germline ends. CDR3 residues: CASSFYRVIGEKLFF. CDR3 sequence (DNA): TGTGCCAGCAGCTTTTACAGGGTGATAGGTGAAAAACTGTTTTTT.

This sequence joins TRBV7-7 and TRBJ2-7; 8 positions agree with TRBD1. Germline CDR1 is SSHAT and CDR2 is FNYEAQ (reference sequence). The ends lost 5 bases at V and 2 bases at J; junction bases unmatched: 5. CDR3 size: 14 residues. For the CDR3, the DNA is TGTGCCAGCAGCGTCGACAGGGGTGCCTACGAGCAGTACTTC. Translated, it gives CASSVDRGAYEQYF.

The J gene is TRBJ1-3, the V gene TRBV7-6; TRBD1 aligns across 10 bases. The CDR3 has 16 amino acids. V shed 4 bases and J 4 bases; nucleotides not matched to a gene: 7. Looked up from germline, CDR1 is SGHVS and CDR2 is FNYEAQ. The CDR3 region is CASSSQRTGGGNTIYF. CDR3 nucleotide sequence: TGTGCCAGCAGCTCCCAGCGGACAGGGGGGGGAAACACCATATATTTT.

This sequence joins TRBV11-2 and TRBJ2-7, with 10 bases aligning to TRBD1. From germline, CDR1 is SGHAT and CDR2 FQNNGV. Unmatched junction bases numbered 6, after V lost 1 base and J lost 6 bases. The CDR3 contains 15 residues. In DNA, the CDR3 is TGTGCCAGCAGCTTAGGGGACAGGGGAATGATCGAGCAGTACTTC. Amino acids: CASSLGDRGMIEQYF.

This clone was observed a single time. The chain carries TRBV6-1 and TRBJ1-5; the D is unclear. Germline assignment: CDR1 MNHNS and CDR2 SASEGT. V gave up 0 bases and J gave up 0 bases, with 6 bases separating them. There are 15 residues in the CDR3. The CDR3 DNA reads TGTGCCAGCAGTGAAGCGGGGTATAGCAATCAGCCCCAGCATTTT. Its translation is CASSEAGYSNQPQHF.

CDR3 DNA: TGCGCCAGCAGCCAAGGTGGATATAGCACAGATACGCAGTATTTT. Its translation is CASSQGGYSTDTQYF. The chain couples TRBV4-1 to TRBJ2-3, with D hard to call. CDR1 MGHRA and CDR2 YSYEKL come from the germline V gene. V gave up 1 base and J gave up 0 bases, with 8 bases separating them. There are 15 residues in the CDR3.

The chain couples TRBV9 to TRBJ2-2; D may be TRBD1 or TRBD2 (6 bases each). V lost 0 bases to trimming and J lost 5 bases, with 11 bases between them. This CDR3 is built from 15 residues. Germline V gene sequence: CDR1 SGDLS, CDR2 YYNGEE. The DNA of the CDR3 is TGTGCCAGCAGCGTAGAAACAGGGAGGACCGGGGAGCTGTTTTTT. It yields the protein CASSVETGRTGELFF.

The chain uses TRBV5-1 and TRBJ2-7, with a tentative D call TRBD2 (6 bases). Germline assignment: CDR1 SGHRS and CDR2 YFSETQ. This CDR3 is 14 amino acids long. Between the trimmed V and J ends, which lost 4 bases and 1 base, there was a span of 12 bases. CDR3 nucleotide sequence: TGCGCCAGCAGCCCGCGGGACGGATCCTACGAGCAGTACTTC. This sequence encodes CASSPRDGSYEQYF. The whole variable domain, filled in from reference TRBV5-1 and TRBJ2-7, reads KAGVTQTPRYLIKTRGQQVTLSCSPISGHRSVSWYQQTPGQGLQFLFEYFSETQRNKGNFPGRFSGRQFSNSRSEMNVSTLELGDSALYLCASSPRDGSYEQYFGPGTRLTVT.

The chain links TRBV2 to TRBJ1-2; D possibly corresponds to TRBD1 (6 bases). Trimming stripped 1 base from V and 3 bases from J, with 6 bases between. CDR1 is SNHLY and CDR2 is FYNNEI in the germline V gene. The CDR3 length is 13 residues. Written as DNA, the CDR3 is TGTGCCAGCAGTGAAGACAGGGACTATGGCTACACCTTC. Translated, it gives CASSEDRDYGYTF.

The chain employs TRBV5-6 and TRBJ1-2; tentatively, D is TRBD1 (6 bases). V was pared by 6 bases and J by 0 bases, with 15 bases between. The CDR3 totals 15 residues. CDR1 is SGHDT, CDR2 YYEEEE, per germline. The CDR3 protein is CASNPTGSSNYGYTF. CDR3 in DNA: TGTGCCAGCAACCCAACAGGGTCCTCTAACTATGGCTACACCTTC. Filled out from reference TRBV5-6 and TRBJ1-2, the complete variable domain reads DAGVTQSPTHLIKTRGQQVTLRCSPKSGHDTVSWYQQALGQGPQFIFQYYEEEERQRGNFPDRFSGHQFPNYSSELNVNALLLGDSALYLCASNPTGSSNYGYTFGSGTRLTVV.

The CDR3 DNA sequence: TGTGCCAGCTCCTTGACGGTAGCTAACTATGGCTACACCTTC. It yields the protein CASSLTVANYGYTF. The chain uses TRBV18 and TRBJ1-2; no reliable D call. Germline CDR1 is KGHSH and CDR2 is LQKENI. Trimming left V 6 bases short and J 0 bases short, with 11 bases between. The CDR3 has 14 amino acids.

The CDR3 loop is CASSSGALRRYTF. CDR3 DNA sequence: TGTGCCAGCAGCTCAGGTGCTCTTCGTCGCTACACCTTC. The rearrangement links TRBV11-2 to TRBJ1-2, with D uncertain. V lost 4 bases to trimming and J lost 9 bases, with 15 bases between them. CDR1 is SGHAT, CDR2 FQNNGV, per germline. This CDR3 is 13 amino acids long. Full variable domain (missing parts from reference TRBV11-2 and TRBJ1-2): EAGVAQSPRYKIIEKRQSVAFWCNPISGHATLYWYQQILGQGPKLLIQFQNNGVVDDSQLPKDRFSAERLKGVDSTLKIQPAKLEDSAVYLCASSSGALRRYTFGSGTRLTVV.

The V call is TRBV9, the J call TRBJ2-1; D gene uncertain. This CDR3 is 15 amino acids long. The germline gives CDR1 SGDLS, CDR2 YYNGEE. The V and J ends lost 2 bases and 2 bases respectively, with 11 bases between them. The CDR3 loop is CASSVLGSTYNEQFF. The CDR3 DNA reads TGTGCCAGCAGCGTCCTGGGATCCACCTACAATGAGCAGTTCTTC. The whole variable domain, filled in from reference TRBV9 and TRBJ2-1, reads DSGVTQTPKHLITATGQRVTLRCSPRSGDLSVYWYQQSLDQGLQFLIQYYNGEERAKGNILERFSAQQFPDLHSELNLSSLELGDSALYFCASSVLGSTYNEQFFGPGTRLTVL.

The rearrangement uses TRBV20-1 and TRBJ2-3; no clear D gene. Per the germline V gene, CDR1 is DFQATT and CDR2 is SNEGSKA (reference sequence). There are 11 residues in the CDR3. Trimming stripped 3 bases from V and 5 bases from J, with 6 bases between. The CDR3: CSASHKDTQYF. For the CDR3, the DNA is TGCAGTGCTAGTCACAAAGATACGCAGTATTTT.

V and J are TRBV7-2 and TRBJ2-1; D is unclear. Germline V gives CDR1 SGHTA, CDR2 FQGNSA. There are 15 residues in the CDR3. Trimming removed 1 base at V and 6 bases at J, with 13 bases between. CDR3 residues: CASSLGPWARNEQFF. Written as DNA, the CDR3 is TGTGCCAGCAGCTTAGGACCCTGGGCCCGCAATGAGCAGTTCTTC.

The chain links TRBV27 to TRBJ2-1, with 11 bases matching TRBD1. The CDR3 is 15 residues long. V shed 7 bases and J 7 bases; nucleotides not matched to a gene: 9. Germline values: CDR1 MNHEY, CDR2 SMNVEV (reference sequence). The CDR3 reads CASNKDRGLGNEQFF. CDR3 nucleotide sequence: TGTGCCAGCAACAAGGACAGGGGGCTAGGTAATGAGCAGTTCTTC.

The rearrangement uses TRBV5-1 and TRBJ2-1, with a possible D match to TRBD1 (5 bases). The CDR3 has 14 residues. V was trimmed by 5 bases and J by 7 bases, leaving 16 bases between them. Germline assignment: CDR1 SGHRS and CDR2 YFSETQ. CDR3 amino acids: CASSWQGSSNEQFF. The CDR3 DNA reads TGCGCCAGCAGTTGGCAGGGCAGTAGTAATGAGCAGTTCTTC.

The rearrangement joins TRBV5-1 to TRBJ2-7; TRBD2 might be the D (6 bases). The ends were cut back, 0 bases at V and 0 bases at J, with 13 bases in the middle. This CDR3 contains 16 residues. In germline, CDR1 is SGHRS, CDR2 YFSETQ. DNA of the CDR3: TGCGCCAGCAGCTTGGGATCAATCGGGAGCTCCTACGAGCAGTACTTC. This codes for CASSLGSIGSSYEQYF. Full variable domain (rest looked up from reference TRBV5-1 and TRBJ2-7): KAGVTQTPRYLIKTRGQQVTLSCSPISGHRSVSWYQQTPGQGLQFLFEYFSETQRNKGNFPGRFSGRQFSNSRSEMNVSTLELGDSALYLCASSLGSIGSSYEQYFGPGTRLTVT.